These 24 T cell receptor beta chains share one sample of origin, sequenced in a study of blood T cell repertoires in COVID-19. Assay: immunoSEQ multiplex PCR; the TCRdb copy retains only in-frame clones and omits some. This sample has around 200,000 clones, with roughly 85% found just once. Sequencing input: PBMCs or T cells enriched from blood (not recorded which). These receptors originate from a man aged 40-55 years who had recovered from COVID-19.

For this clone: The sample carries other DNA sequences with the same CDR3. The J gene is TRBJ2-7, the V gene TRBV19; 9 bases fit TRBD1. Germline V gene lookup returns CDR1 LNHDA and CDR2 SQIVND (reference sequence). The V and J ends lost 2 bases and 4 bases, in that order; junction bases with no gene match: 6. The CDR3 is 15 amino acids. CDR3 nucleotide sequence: TGTGCCAGTAGTATAACAGGGACAGGGAGTTACGAGCAGTACTTC. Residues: CASSITGTGSYEQYF.

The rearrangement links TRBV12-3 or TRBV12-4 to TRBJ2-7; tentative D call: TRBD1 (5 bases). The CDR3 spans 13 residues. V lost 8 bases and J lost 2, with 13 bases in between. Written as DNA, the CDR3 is TGTGCCAGCGGCAGGGCGCCTACCTACGAGCAGTACTTC. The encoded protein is CASGRAPTYEQYF.

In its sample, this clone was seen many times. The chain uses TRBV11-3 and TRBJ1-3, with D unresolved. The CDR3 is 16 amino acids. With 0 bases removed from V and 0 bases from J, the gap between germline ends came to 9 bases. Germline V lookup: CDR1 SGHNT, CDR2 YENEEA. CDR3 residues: CASSLDRVGSGNTIYF. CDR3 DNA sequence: TGTGCCAGCAGCTTAGATCGGGTCGGCTCTGGAAACACCATATATTTT. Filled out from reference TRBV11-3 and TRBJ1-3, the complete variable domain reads EAGVVQSPRYKIIEKKQPVAFWCNPISGHNTLYWYLQNLGQGPELLIRYENEEAVDDSQLPKDRFSAERLKGVDSTLKIQPAELGDSAVYLCASSLDRVGSGNTIYFGEGSWLTVV.

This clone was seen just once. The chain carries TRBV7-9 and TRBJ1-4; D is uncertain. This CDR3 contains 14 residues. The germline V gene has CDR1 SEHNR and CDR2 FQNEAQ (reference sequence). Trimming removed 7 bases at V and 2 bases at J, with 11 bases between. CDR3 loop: CASKSSGTNEKLFF. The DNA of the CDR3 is TGTGCCAGCAAGAGCAGCGGCACTAATGAAAAACTGTTTTTT. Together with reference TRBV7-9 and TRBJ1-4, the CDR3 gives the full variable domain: DTGVSQNPRHKITKRGQNVTFRCDPISEHNRLYWYRQTLGQGPEFLTYFQNEAQLEKSRLLSDRFSAERPKGSFSTLEIQRTEQGDSAMYLCASKSSGTNEKLFFGSGTQLSVL.

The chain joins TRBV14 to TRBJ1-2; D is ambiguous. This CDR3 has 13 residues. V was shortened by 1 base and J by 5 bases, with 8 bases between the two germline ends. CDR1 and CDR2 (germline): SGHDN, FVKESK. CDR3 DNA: TGTGCCAGCAGCCAAGTTGCGGAATATGGCTACACCTTC. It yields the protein CASSQVAEYGYTF.

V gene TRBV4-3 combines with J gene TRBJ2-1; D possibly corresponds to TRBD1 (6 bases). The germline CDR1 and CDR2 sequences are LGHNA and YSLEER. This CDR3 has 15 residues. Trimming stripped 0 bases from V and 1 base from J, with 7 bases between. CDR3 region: CASSQDTGSYNEQFF. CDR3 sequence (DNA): TGCGCCAGCAGCCAAGATACAGGGTCCTACAATGAGCAGTTCTTC.

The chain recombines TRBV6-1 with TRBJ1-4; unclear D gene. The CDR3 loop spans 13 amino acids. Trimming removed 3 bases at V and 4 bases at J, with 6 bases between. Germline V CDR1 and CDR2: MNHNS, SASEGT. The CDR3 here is CASSDRINEKLFF. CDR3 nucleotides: TGTGCCAGCAGTGACAGGATTAATGAAAAACTGTTTTTT.

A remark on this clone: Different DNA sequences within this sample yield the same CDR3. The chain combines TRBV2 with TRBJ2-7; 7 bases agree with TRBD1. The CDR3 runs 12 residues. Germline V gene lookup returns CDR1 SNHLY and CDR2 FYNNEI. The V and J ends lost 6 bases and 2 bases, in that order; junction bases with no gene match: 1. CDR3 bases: TGTGCCAGCAGAGGACAGGCCTACGAGCAGTACTTC. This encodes CASRGQAYEQYF.

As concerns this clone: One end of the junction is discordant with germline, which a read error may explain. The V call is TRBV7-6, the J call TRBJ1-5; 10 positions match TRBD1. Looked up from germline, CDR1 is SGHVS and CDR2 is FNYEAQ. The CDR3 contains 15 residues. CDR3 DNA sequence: TGTGCCAGCAGTTTAGGGACAGGGGGCAATCAGCCCCAGCATTTT. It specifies CASSLGTGGNQPQHF.

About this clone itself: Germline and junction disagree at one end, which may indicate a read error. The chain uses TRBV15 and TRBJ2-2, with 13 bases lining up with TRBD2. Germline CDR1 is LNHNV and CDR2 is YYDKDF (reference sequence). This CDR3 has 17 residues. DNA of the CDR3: TGTGCCACCAGCAGAGCCTTTTCAGGGACTAGCGGGACCGCCAGGGATTTT. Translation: CATSRAFSGTSGTARDF. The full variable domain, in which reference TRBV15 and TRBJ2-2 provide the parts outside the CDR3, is DAMVIQNPRYQVTQFGKPVTLSCSQTLNHNVMYWYQQKSSQAPKLLFHYYDKDFNNEADTPDNFQSRRPNTSFCFLDIRSPGLGDTAMYLCATSRAFSGTSGTARDFGEGSRLTVL.

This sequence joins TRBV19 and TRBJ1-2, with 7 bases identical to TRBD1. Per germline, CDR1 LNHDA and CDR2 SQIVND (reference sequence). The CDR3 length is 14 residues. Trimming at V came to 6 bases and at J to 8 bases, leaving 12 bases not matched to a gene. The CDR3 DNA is TGTGCCAGTAGATTTAGCCGACAGGGAAGGGGCTACACCTTC. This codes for CASRFSRQGRGYTF.

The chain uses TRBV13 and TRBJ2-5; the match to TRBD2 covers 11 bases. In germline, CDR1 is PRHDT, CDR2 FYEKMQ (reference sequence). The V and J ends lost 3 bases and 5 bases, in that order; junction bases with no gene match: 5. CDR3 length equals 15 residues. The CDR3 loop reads CASSLIAGGSETQYF. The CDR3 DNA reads TGTGCCAGCAGCTTGATAGCGGGAGGGTCGGAGACCCAGTACTTC. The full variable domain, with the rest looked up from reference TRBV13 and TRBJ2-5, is AAGVIQSPRHLIKEKRETATLKCYPIPRHDTVYWYQQGPGQDPQFLISFYEKMQSDKGSIPDRFSAQQFSDYHSELNMSSLELGDSALYFCASSLIAGGSETQYFGPGTRLLVL.

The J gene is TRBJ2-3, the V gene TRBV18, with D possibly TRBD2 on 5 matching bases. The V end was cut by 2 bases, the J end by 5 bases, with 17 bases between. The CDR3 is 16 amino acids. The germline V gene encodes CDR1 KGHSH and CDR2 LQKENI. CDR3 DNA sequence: TGTGCCAGCTCACCAATAACGGGGATAGATATAGATACGCAGTATTTT. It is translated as CASSPITGIDIDTQYF.

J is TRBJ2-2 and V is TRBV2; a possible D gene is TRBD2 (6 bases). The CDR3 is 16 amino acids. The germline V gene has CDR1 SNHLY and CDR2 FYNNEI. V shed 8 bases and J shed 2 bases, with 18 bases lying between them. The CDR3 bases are TGTGCCAGCGATTCTCTAGCGCAGGGAAACACCGGGGAGCTGTTTTTT. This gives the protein CASDSLAQGNTGELFF.

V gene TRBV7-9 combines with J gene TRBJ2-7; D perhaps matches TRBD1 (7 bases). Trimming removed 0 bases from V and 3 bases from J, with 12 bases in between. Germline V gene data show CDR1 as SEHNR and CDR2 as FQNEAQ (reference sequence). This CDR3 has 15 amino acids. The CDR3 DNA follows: TGTGCCAGCAGCTTAGCGGGGCAGGGGGGCTACGAGCAGTACTTC. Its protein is CASSLAGQGGYEQYF.

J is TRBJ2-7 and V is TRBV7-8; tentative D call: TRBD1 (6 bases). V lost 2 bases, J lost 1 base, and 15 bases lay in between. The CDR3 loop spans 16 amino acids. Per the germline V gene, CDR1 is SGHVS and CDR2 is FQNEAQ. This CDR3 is CASSLPRTDLSYEQYF. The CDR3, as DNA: TGTGCCAGCAGCTTACCCCGGACAGATTTATCCTACGAGCAGTACTTC.

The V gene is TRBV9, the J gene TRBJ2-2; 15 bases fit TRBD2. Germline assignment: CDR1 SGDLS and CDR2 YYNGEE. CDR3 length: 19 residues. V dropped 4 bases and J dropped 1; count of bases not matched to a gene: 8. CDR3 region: CASSFNEGLAGGNTGELFF. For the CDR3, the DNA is TGTGCCAGCAGCTTCAACGAGGGACTAGCGGGAGGGAACACCGGGGAGCTGTTTTTT.

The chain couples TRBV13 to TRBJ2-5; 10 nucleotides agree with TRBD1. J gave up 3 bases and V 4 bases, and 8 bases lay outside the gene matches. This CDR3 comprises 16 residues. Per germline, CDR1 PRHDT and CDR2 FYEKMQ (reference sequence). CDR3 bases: TGTGCCAGCAGCTCGACAGGGGGCGCGGGTGAAGAGACCCAGTACTTC. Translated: CASSSTGGAGEETQYF. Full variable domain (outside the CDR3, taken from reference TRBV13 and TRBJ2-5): AAGVIQSPRHLIKEKRETATLKCYPIPRHDTVYWYQQGPGQDPQFLISFYEKMQSDKGSIPDRFSAQQFSDYHSELNMSSLELGDSALYFCASSSTGGAGEETQYFGPGTRLLVL.

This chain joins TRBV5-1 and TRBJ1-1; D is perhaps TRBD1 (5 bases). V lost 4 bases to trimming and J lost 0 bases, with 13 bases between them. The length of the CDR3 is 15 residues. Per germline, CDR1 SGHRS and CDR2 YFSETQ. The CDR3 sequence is CASSRRRGLNTEAFF. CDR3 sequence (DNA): TGCGCCAGCAGCCGGAGGAGGGGCCTGAACACTGAAGCTTTCTTT.

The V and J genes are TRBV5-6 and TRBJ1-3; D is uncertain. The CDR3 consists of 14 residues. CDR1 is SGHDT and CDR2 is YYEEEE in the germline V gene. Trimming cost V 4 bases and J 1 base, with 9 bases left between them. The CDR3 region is CASSSTKSGNTIYF. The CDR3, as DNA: TGTGCCAGCAGCAGTACAAAGTCTGGAAACACCATATATTTT.

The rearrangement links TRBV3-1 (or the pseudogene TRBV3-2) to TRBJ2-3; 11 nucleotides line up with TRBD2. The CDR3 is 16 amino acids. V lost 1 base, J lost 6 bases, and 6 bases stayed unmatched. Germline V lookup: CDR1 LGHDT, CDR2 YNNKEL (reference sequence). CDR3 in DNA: TGTGCCAGCAGCCAAGTACTAGCGGGAGTAGGTGATACGCAGTATTTT. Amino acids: CASSQVLAGVGDTQYF.

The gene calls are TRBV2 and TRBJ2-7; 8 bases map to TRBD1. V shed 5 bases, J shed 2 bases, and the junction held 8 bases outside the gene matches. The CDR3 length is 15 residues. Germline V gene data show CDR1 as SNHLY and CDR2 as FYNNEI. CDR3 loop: CASSWTGKTPYEQYF. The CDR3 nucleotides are TGTGCCAGCAGTTGGACAGGGAAGACCCCCTACGAGCAGTACTTC.

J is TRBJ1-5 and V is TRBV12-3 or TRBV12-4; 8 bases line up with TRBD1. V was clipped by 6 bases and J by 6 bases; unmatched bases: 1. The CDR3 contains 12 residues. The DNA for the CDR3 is TGTGCCAGCAGAACAGGGGGTCAGCCCCAGCATTTT. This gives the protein CASRTGGQPQHF.

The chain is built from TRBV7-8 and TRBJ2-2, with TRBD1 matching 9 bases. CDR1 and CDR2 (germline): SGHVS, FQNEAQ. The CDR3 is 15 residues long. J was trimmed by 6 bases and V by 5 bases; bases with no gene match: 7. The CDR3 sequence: CASSKVTGGAGELFF. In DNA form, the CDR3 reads TGTGCCAGCAGCAAAGTGACAGGGGGTGCCGGGGAGCTGTTTTTT.